These 30 T cell receptor beta chains were sequenced from one sample in a study of tumor-infiltrating lymphocytes in primary liver carcinoma (dated 2017 in TCRdb). TCRdb shows the sequencer as Illumina HiSeq 2500. TCRbeta-specific cDNA was reverse-transcribed from about 520 ng total RNA using a constant-region primer and ProtoScript II reverse transcriptase. Three nested multiplex PCR rounds, following a slightly modified ARM-PCR procedure, were used to build the TCRbeta libraries. The first two PCR rounds used multiplex TRBV1-TRBV30 forward primers with a Cbeta reverse primer, each for 10 to 11 cycles. The public reads were reprocessed in TCRdb via fastp at Q25 and MiXCR, keeping in-frame beta chains. Identical CDR3 protein sequences are pooled into one entry, listed with their most common genes and DNA. Across this sample there are roughly 190,000 distinct CDR3 sequences, with 85% seen only once. Of the sample, 15% to 20% is held by the ten largest clones.

Without any cell sorting, total RNA and DNA were extracted together from around 20-30 mg of bulk tissue using the AllPrep DNA/RNA mini kit. Source material: tumor tissue from primary liver carcinoma. The origin of the receptors is a man aged 40-49 years with primary liver carcinoma and hepatitis B virus infection.

On this clonotype: Germline is not matched at one junction end, which may reflect a read error. The rearrangement joins TRBV5-4 to TRBJ1-1; D unresolved. Germline V lookup: CDR1 SGHNT, CDR2 YYREEE (reference sequence). This CDR3 is 13 amino acids long. For the CDR3, the DNA is TGTGCTAGCAGCTTGGACGGGAACACTGAAGCTCTCTTT. Translation: CASSLDGNTEALF.

This chain connects TRBV6-6 to TRBJ2-3, with TRBD1 matching over 9 bases. The CDR3 is 14 amino acids. V trimming: 5 bases; J trimming: 14 bases; junction bases outside the gene matches: 14. Germline CDR1 and CDR2: MNHNY and SVGAGI (reference sequence). The CDR3 DNA sequence: TGTGCCAGCAGTGTACAGGGGGCAACAGATACACGGTATTTT. Its translation: CASSVQGATDTRYF.

Of note for this clonotype: It is likely a read error, because the conserved phenylalanine at the end of the CDR3 is missing. The limits of the CDR3 on the DNA are not certain, so only TCRdb's listed CDR3 is given. This chain joins TRBV11-1 and TRBJ1-6. The CDR3 is 13 amino acids in total, end residues counted. Germline loops: CDR1 SGHAT, CDR2 FQDESV (reference sequence). The CDR3 protein is CASSRILVSPLNL.

A note on this clonotype: Germline and junction disagree at one end, which may indicate a read error. The chain employs TRBV6-5 and TRBJ2-3; D is perhaps TRBD2 (7 bases). The CDR3 has 15 amino acids. CDR1 and CDR2 from the germline V gene are MNHEY and SVGAGI. The CDR3 nucleotides read TGTTCCAGCAACCCAGGACTAGGGGGAACAGACATGCAGTATTTT. This sequence encodes CSSNPGLGGTDMQYF.

Regarding this clonotype: This is likely a read error, given that the CDR3 carries no conserved phenylalanine or tryptophan at its end. Because the CDR3's place on the DNA is in doubt, the DNA is left out and the CDR3 is given as listed by TCRdb. The V call is TRBV11-1, the J call TRBJ2-7. Germline CDR1 SGHAT, CDR2 FQDESV (reference sequence). The CDR3 contains 13 residues when both ends are counted. The CDR3 reads CASRGKRFYEQYS.

Turning to this clonotype: Since no conserved phenylalanine or tryptophan closes the CDR3, a read error is the likely cause. The V call is TRBV6-1, the J call TRBJ2-1; 10 bases are shared with TRBD2. The germline CDR1 and CDR2 sequences are MNHNS and SASEGT. The CDR3 has 15 amino acids. The CDR3 DNA reads as TGTGCCAGCAGTGAACCTAGCGGGAGCTACTATGAGCAGTTCATC. This encodes CASSEPSGSYYEQFI.

This clonotype was counted a single time. The junction differs from germline at one of its ends, possibly a read error. The chain employs TRBV14 and TRBJ2-7, with 7 bases aligning to TRBD2. Germline V gene sequence: CDR1 SGHDN, CDR2 FVKESK. This CDR3 has 12 amino acids. This CDR3 reads CTSSRYPREEYF. The CDR3 nucleotides are TGTACCAGCAGCCGATACCCACGGGAGGAGTACTTC.

To note about this clonotype: An end of the junction differs from the germline gene, which may be a read error. The chain combines TRBV7-9 with TRBJ2-3; TRBD1 is a possible D gene (6 bases). The CDR3 loop spans 16 amino acids. In germline, CDR1 is SEHNR, CDR2 FQNEAQ (reference sequence). The CDR3 loop is CARSFRPTGRADTQYF. As DNA, the CDR3 is TGTGCCAGGAGCTTCCGGCCGACAGGTAGGGCAGATACGCAGTATTTT.

About this clonotype: One end of the junction does not line up with germline, which may come from a read error. The gene calls are TRBV5-5 and TRBJ2-7; D is ambiguous. The CDR3 is made up of 14 amino acids. The germline gives CDR1 SGHKS, CDR2 YYEKEE (reference sequence). DNA for the CDR3: TGTGTCAGCAACCTATCACCAAACGCCTACGAGCAGTACTTC. As protein: CVSNLSPNAYEQYF. Using reference TRBV5-5 and TRBJ2-7 for the parts outside the CDR3, the full variable domain is DAGVTQSPTHLIKTRGQQVTLRCSPISGHKSVSWYQQVLGQGPQFIFQYYEKEERGRGNFPDRFSARQFPNYSSELNVNALLLGDSALYLCVSNLSPNAYEQYFGPGTRLTVT.

Concerning this clonotype: Without the conserved terminal phenylalanine or tryptophan, this CDR3 likely stems from a read error. The J gene is TRBJ1-5, the V gene TRBV11-2, with D hard to call. Per germline, CDR1 SGHAT and CDR2 FQNNGV. This CDR3 is built from 13 residues. The CDR3 protein is CASSLRGNQPQHV. DNA of the CDR3: TGCGCCAGCAGCTTAAGGGGCAATCAGCCCCAGCATGTT.

This clonotype was detected a few times. The gene calls are TRBV19 and TRBJ1-5; D gene uncertain. The V gene lost 2 bases and the J gene lost 3 bases, with 11 bases spanning the gap. Germline V gene lookup returns CDR1 LNHDA and CDR2 SQIVND (reference sequence). The CDR3 totals 15 residues. CDR3 nucleotides: TGTGCCAGTAGTATATTACCGGGTCTCAATCAGCCCCAGCATTTT. It yields the protein CASSILPGLNQPQHF.

This clonotype was seen just once. The rearrangement uses TRBV4-1 and TRBJ2-5; perhaps D is TRBD1 or TRBD2 (5 bases each). V was clipped by 7 bases and J by 2 bases, with 17 bases between them. This CDR3 comprises 15 residues. The germline CDR1 and CDR2 sequences are MGHRA and YSYEKL. CDR3 sequence reads: CASNPFPGRQETQYF. The CDR3 region has the DNA TGCGCCAGCAACCCATTTCCGGGACGGCAAGAGACCCAGTACTTC.

The V gene is TRBV12-3 or TRBV12-4, the J gene TRBJ1-2; TRBD1 matches 8 bases. The V and J ends lost 3 bases and 6 bases, in that order; junction bases with no gene match: 9. This CDR3 region has 15 residues. For the CDR3, the DNA is TGTGCCAGCAGTTTGCCGGGACAGGTAAAGCATGGCTACACCTTC. Encoded protein: CASSLPGQVKHGYTF.

This clonotype was seen just once. The junction does not match germline at one end; this may be a read error. The V call is TRBV29-1, the J call TRBJ1-1; maybe TRBD1 (5 bases). The CDR3 is 15 amino acids. The germline gives CDR1 SQVTM, CDR2 ANQGSEA. DNA of the CDR3: TGCAGCGTTTCCTCAAGGTGGGGCATGAATACTGAAGCTTTCTTT. Protein: CSVSSRWGMNTEAFF.

Note on this clonotype: The junction departs from the called germline gene at one end, perhaps through a read error. The chain carries TRBV7-9 and TRBJ1-2; TRBD1 aligns across 7 bases. The CDR3 is made up of 17 amino acids. Germline CDR1 SEHNR, CDR2 FQNEAQ (reference sequence). The DNA for the CDR3 is TGCGCCAGCAGCTCCAGACCCCAGGGGGGGCCCAACTATGGCTACACCTTC. Amino acid sequence: CASSSRPQGGPNYGYTF.

This chain links TRBV11-2 with TRBJ2-6; perhaps TRBD2 as D (6 bases). There are 21 residues in the CDR3. Trimming shortened V by 8 bases and J by 0 bases, and 29 bases separated the two germline ends. The germline CDR1 and CDR2 sequences are SGHAT and FQNNGV. This CDR3 reads CASCMGGDKDISLSGANVLTF. The CDR3 bases are TGTGCCAGCTGCATGGGGGGAGACAAGGACATTTCCCTCTCTGGGGCCAACGTCCTGACTTTC.

As regards this clonotype: Without the conserved terminal phenylalanine or tryptophan, this CDR3 likely stems from a read error. The chain links TRBV28 to TRBJ2-1; a weak D match, TRBD2 (5 bases). Deletions cut 2 bases from V and 12 bases from J, with 17 bases between. CDR1 MDHEN and CDR2 SYDVKM come from the germline V gene. This CDR3 contains 14 residues. The CDR3, as DNA: TGTGCCAGCAGTTTACCCCAGGACGGGGTCAGGCAGTTCATC. Its translation is CASSLPQDGVRQFI.

The chain carries TRBV29-1 and TRBJ2-7; D is ambiguous. The CDR3 totals 12 residues. CDR1 is SQVTM and CDR2 is ANQGSEA in the germline V gene. V lost 8 bases and J 2 bases, leaving 13 bases between the germline ends. The CDR3, as DNA: TGCAGCATAAACTTTGGTACCTACGAGCAGTACTTC. Its protein product is CSINFGTYEQYF.

Remarks on this clonotype: Mismatch with germline at one junction end may stem from a read error. For the CDR3, the DNA is TGTGTCAGCAGCTATGGGACAGGGTTAAGGAATCACCCCCAGCATTTT. Translated: CVSSYGTGLRNHPQHF. This chain joins TRBV7-8 and TRBJ1-5; 9 bases fit TRBD1. The CDR3 runs 16 residues. Germline-derived CDR1 and CDR2 are SGHVS and FQNEAQ.

A remark on this clonotype: Since no conserved phenylalanine or tryptophan closes the CDR3, a read error is the likely cause. The chain recombines TRBV7-9 with TRBJ2-7; weak D call: TRBD1 (6 bases). This CDR3 has 16 residues. Germline CDR1 and CDR2: SEHNR and FQNEAQ (reference sequence). CDR3 nucleotide sequence: TGTGCTAGCACTTTAGCAGGGGTGTGGGGGAACTATGAGCAGTACATC. Translation: CASTLAGVWGNYEQYI.

As concerns this clonotype: At one end, the junction sequence differs from germline, possibly due to a read error. The genes are TRBV29-1 and TRBJ2-5, with D perhaps TRBD2 (6 bases). The length of the CDR3 is 12 residues. CDR1 is SQVTM, CDR2 ANQGSEA, per germline. The CDR3 reads CSVWGEQKTQCF. The CDR3 coding sequence is TGCAGCGTTTGGGGGGAGCAAAAGACCCAGTGCTTC. Full variable domain (missing parts from reference TRBV29-1 and TRBJ2-5): SAVISQKPSRDICQRGTSLTIQCQVDSQVTMMFWYRQQPGQSLTLIATANQGSEATYESGFVIDKFPISRPNLTFSTLTVSNMSPEDSSIYLCSVWGEQKTQCFGPGTRLLVL.

This clonotype was counted only a few times. A read error may be the cause here, since a much bigger clone is one base away. The CDR3 DNA is TGTGTCAGCAGTCAAGTAGCGGGAGCGATCGGGGAGCTGTTTTTT. Its protein product is CVSSQVAGAIGELFF. V and J are TRBV6-2 or TRBV6-3 and TRBJ2-2; 9 nucleotides agree with TRBD2. Germline V CDR1 and CDR2: MNHEY, SVGEGT. The length of the CDR3 is 15 residues.

The CDR3 region is CSANLIAANCYNEQFF. Here the CDR3 DNA reads TGCAGCGCGAATCTAATAGCGGCCAACTGCTACAATGAGCAGTTCTTC. This sequence joins TRBV29-1 and TRBJ2-1; tentative D call: TRBD2 (6 bases). Germline V gene lookup returns CDR1 SQVTM and CDR2 ANQGSEA. The germline V and J ends were trimmed by 7 bases and 3 bases, with 22 bases remaining between them. The CDR3 is made up of 16 amino acids.

With respect to this clonotype: The conserved phenylalanine or tryptophan normally closing the CDR3 is absent here, so this likely arose from a read error. Because the CDR3's place on the DNA is in doubt, the DNA is left out and the CDR3 is given as listed by TCRdb. The V gene is TRBV5-1, the J gene TRBJ2-5. The germline V gene encodes CDR1 SGHRS and CDR2 YFSETQ. The length of the CDR3 is 11 amino acids, counting both ends. The CDR3 sequence is CASNFDKTQYL.

This chain uses TRBV6-5 with TRBJ1-1, with D unresolved. From germline, CDR1 is MNHEY and CDR2 SVGAGI. This CDR3 region has 15 residues. V was pared by 1 base and J by 4 bases, with 13 bases between. The CDR3 protein is CASSYFDPPITEAFF. CDR3 in DNA: TGTGCCAGCAGTTACTTTGATCCTCCGATCACTGAAGCTTTCTTT.

V gene TRBV4-1 combines with J gene TRBJ2-3; D assignment may be TRBD1 or TRBD2 (5 bases each). V shed 4 bases and J shed 6 bases, with 17 bases lying between them. Germline V gene lookup returns CDR1 MGHRA and CDR2 YSYEKL. The CDR3 consists of 15 residues. In DNA form, the CDR3 reads TGCGCCAGCAGCCGAGCGGACGGGACCGGGGATACGCAGTATTTT. It yields the protein CASSRADGTGDTQYF.

The chain employs TRBV29-1 and TRBJ1-1; possible D gene TRBD1, 5 bases. The germline gives CDR1 SQVTM, CDR2 ANQGSEA. V was cut by 0 bases and J by 1 base, with 12 bases left in between. This CDR3 comprises 15 residues. For the CDR3, the DNA is TGCAGCGTTGAAGATAACGGGACGGAGAACACTGAAGCTTTCTTT. Translating it yields CSVEDNGTENTEAFF.

About this clonotype itself: One end of the junction varies from germline; a read error may be responsible. This chain links TRBV6-2 or TRBV6-3 with TRBJ2-1, with 14 bases that match TRBD2. The germline gives CDR1 MNHEY, CDR2 SVGEGT. This CDR3 comprises 16 residues. The CDR3: CASRPRTSGRTNERFF. The CDR3 DNA reads TGTGCCAGCCGACCCAGGACTAGCGGGAGGACCAATGAGCGGTTCTTC.

In regard to this clonotype: No conserved phenylalanine or tryptophan is present at the end of the CDR3, so a read error is the likely explanation. It is unclear where the CDR3 begins or ends on the DNA, so no DNA is shown, and the CDR3 is as TCRdb lists it. V and J are TRBV6-1 and TRBJ2-7; TRBD2 is the table's D call and was not checked against the DNA. The CDR3 contains 15 residues when both ends are counted. Germline V gene lookup returns CDR1 MNHNS and CDR2 SASEGT. The CDR3 here is CASSEGTSGLYEQYL.

At least ten counts were recorded for this clonotype. CDR3: CASSTGGRYEQYF. The CDR3 bases are TGCGCCAGCAGCACAGGGGGGCGCTACGAGCAGTACTTC. This sequence joins TRBV5-1 and TRBJ2-7, with 8 bases matching TRBD1. Losses at the gene ends were 4 bases for V and 3 bases for J; bases not matched to a gene: 3. Germline V gives CDR1 SGHRS, CDR2 YFSETQ. The CDR3 loop spans 13 amino acids.